This TCR beta chain comes out of a study of blood T cell repertoires in COVID-19. Across the whole study: Sample material is recorded as cDNA or gDNA derived from T cells, B-cell-depleted T cells, or PBMCs.

Method: immunoSEQ multiplex PCR; TCRdb's copy keeps in-frame clones and lacks some. The repertoire includes approximately 110,000 clones, 85% to 90% of them detected once, and approximately 4.3% sits in the top ten. The TCR comes from a woman aged 45-65 years with acute or convalescent COVID-19. Input material: peripheral blood.

CDR3 sequence (DNA): TGTGCCAGCAGTTACTCGCCCGGGAATAGCAATCAGCCCCAGCATTTT. Translating it yields CASSYSPGNSNQPQHF. The rearrangement joins TRBV6-6 to TRBJ1-5; D unclear. Trimming left V 0 bases short and J 0 bases short, with 9 bases between. CDR1 and CDR2 (germline): MNHNY, SVGAGI (reference sequence). This CDR3 has 16 amino acids.